The 25 T cell receptor beta chains reported below all come from one sample, sequenced in a study of tumor-infiltrating lymphocytes in primary liver carcinoma. TCR beta cDNA was prepared out of around 460 ng total RNA by means of a constant-region primer. Slightly modified ARM-PCR served as the procedure for the TCR beta libraries. These libraries came from three rounds of nested multiplex PCR. Forward primers for TRBV1-TRBV30 and a C-beta reverse primer served the first two PCR rounds, at about 10 cycles each. Using its own MiXCR run on the multiplex PCR reads, TCRdb lists one record per CDR3 protein. Of approximately 190,000 distinct CDR3 sequences detected, 85% appear once; the ten largest clones hold over 15%. Both RNA and DNA were isolated together from 20-30 mg of bulk tissue that had not been sorted. The sequenced sample consisted of tumor tissue from primary liver carcinoma. These receptors were taken from a man in his forties with primary liver carcinoma and hepatitis B virus infection.

As to this clonotype: The conserved closing phenylalanine or tryptophan is absent in this CDR3, likely reflecting a read error. The chain carries TRBV11-2 and TRBJ2-5; D is undetermined. The CDR3 covers 15 residues. Germline CDR1 SGHAT, CDR2 FQNNGV. The DNA of the CDR3 is TGTGACAACAGCCTCGTCGGGCTAGTCCCAGAGACCCAGTACTTA. Amino acids: CDNSLVGLVPETQYL.

In regard to this clonotype: One end of the junction fails to match germline, which may point to a read error. The rearrangement joins TRBV29-1 to TRBJ2-3, with TRBD2 identical over 9 bases. This CDR3 spans 16 amino acids. Germline loops: CDR1 SQVTM, CDR2 ANQGSEA. The CDR3 coding sequence is TGCAGCGTTGATGGGCGGGAGGGCCTCCATATAGATACGCAGAATTTT. Translating gives CSVDGREGLHIDTQNF.

A note on this clonotype: One end of the junction fails to match germline, which may point to a read error. V is TRBV11-3 and J is TRBJ2-1, with no clear D. Germline V gives CDR1 SGHNT, CDR2 YENEEA. The CDR3 covers 14 residues. The CDR3 region is CASSLSVSNNEQLF. The CDR3 DNA sequence: TGTGCCAGCAGCTTAAGTGTCTCGAACAATGAGCAGCTCTTC. Full variable domain (outside the CDR3, taken from reference TRBV11-3 and TRBJ2-1): EAGVVQSPRYKIIEKKQPVAFWCNPISGHNTLYWYLQNLGQGPELLIRYENEEAVDDSQLPKDRFSAERLKGVDSTLKIQPAELGDSAVYLCASSLSVSNNEQLFGPGTRLTVL.

This clonotype occurred once. The junction shows a germline mismatch at one end, possibly a read error. The chain employs TRBV29-1 and TRBJ1-4; D is unresolved. Germline loops: CDR1 SQVTM, CDR2 ANQGSEA. This CDR3 contains 13 residues. CDR3 sequence reads: CNVVMVDGEKLFF. The DNA for the CDR3 is TGCAACGTTGTGATGGTAGATGGGGAAAAACTGTTTTTT.

This clonotype was counted a few times. This chain uses TRBV11-2 with TRBJ1-5, with a tentative D call TRBD1 (6 bases). The length of the CDR3 is 17 residues. The V gene lost 2 bases and the J gene lost 4 bases, with 18 bases spanning the gap. Looked up from germline, CDR1 is SGHAT and CDR2 is FQNNGV. CDR3 in amino acids: CASSLLGVTGSNQPQHF. In nucleotides, the CDR3 is TGTGCCAGCAGCTTACTAGGTGTAACAGGGAGTAATCAGCCCCAGCATTTT.

Comment on this clonotype: It is likely a read error, because the conserved phenylalanine at the end of the CDR3 is missing. The J gene is TRBJ2-1, the V gene TRBV5-4, with 9 bases matching TRBD2. The CDR3 totals 15 residues. Germline values: CDR1 SGHNT, CDR2 YYREEE (reference sequence). In DNA form, the CDR3 reads TGTACCAGCAGCTTACTAGCGGGCTCCTACAATGAGCAGTTCATC. Encoded protein: CTSSLLAGSYNEQFI.

Worth noting for this clonotype: The junction shows a germline mismatch at one end, possibly a read error. The chain uses TRBV6-1 and TRBJ2-5; D is possibly TRBD1 or TRBD2 (5 bases each). The length of the CDR3 is 15 residues. The germline gives CDR1 MNHNS, CDR2 SASEGT. The CDR3 sequence: CVSSPERGMVQTQYF. Here the CDR3 DNA reads TGTGTCAGCAGCCCCGAGAGGGGTATGGTGCAGACCCAGTATTTC.

The chain has TRBV20-1 and TRBJ2-1; 11 bases match TRBD2. Germline V gene sequence: CDR1 DFQATT, CDR2 SNEGSKA (reference sequence). This CDR3 comprises 16 residues. V gave up 5 bases and J gave up 7 bases; unmatched junction bases: 13. The CDR3 here is CSAETSGSTSENEQFF. CDR3 in DNA: TGCAGTGCTGAAACTAGCGGGAGTACGTCTGAGAATGAGCAGTTCTTC.

Details on this clonotype: One junction end does not reproduce the germline sequence, and a read error may be involved. The genes are TRBV5-1 and TRBJ2-1; D is tentatively TRBD1 or TRBD2 (5 bases each). The CDR3 is made up of 14 amino acids. Per germline, CDR1 SGHRS and CDR2 YFSETQ. CDR3 sequence: CVSGLDFGAREQFF. The CDR3 nucleotides read TGCGTCAGCGGCCTTGACTTTGGGGCAAGAGAGCAGTTCTTC. The complete variable domain, with remaining parts taken from reference TRBV5-1 and TRBJ2-1, reads KAGVTQTPRYLIKTRGQQVTLSCSPISGHRSVSWYQQTPGQGLQFLFEYFSETQRNKGNFPGRFSGRQFSNSRSEMNVSTLELGDSALYLCVSGLDFGAREQFFGPGTRLTVL.

Details on this clonotype: The junction differs from germline at one of its ends, possibly a read error. V and J are TRBV29-1 and TRBJ1-1; D is unresolved. Germline CDR1 SQVTM, CDR2 ANQGSEA. This CDR3 has 15 amino acids. The CDR3 DNA reads as TGCAGCGTTGGTGGAGGCTGGGATATGAACACTGAAGCTGTCTTT. It yields the protein CSVGGGWDMNTEAVF. Using reference TRBV29-1 and TRBJ1-1 for the parts outside the CDR3, the full variable domain is SAVISQKPSRDICQRGTSLTIQCQVDSQVTMMFWYRQQPGQSLTLIATANQGSEATYESGFVIDKFPISRPNLTFSTLTVSNMSPEDSSIYLCSVGGGWDMNTEAVFGQGTRLTVV.

The chain employs TRBV6-1 and TRBJ2-6; D uncertain. V was shortened by 1 base and J by 6 bases, with 10 bases between the two germline ends. The V gene's germline CDR1 is MNHNS and CDR2 SASEGT. This CDR3 has 15 amino acids. In DNA form, the CDR3 reads TGTGCCAGCAGTGAAGGGGTGAATGCGGCCAACGTCCTGACTTTC. Translated: CASSEGVNAANVLTF.

Concerning this clonotype: The junction does not match germline at one end; this may be a read error. This chain joins TRBV28 and TRBJ1-6, with 8 bases aligning to TRBD1. Per the germline V gene, CDR1 is MDHEN and CDR2 is SYDVKM. The CDR3 is 16 amino acids. The CDR3 loop reads CGSSLRDRGGNSPLHF. The CDR3 bases are TGTGGCAGCAGTTTAAGAGACAGGGGAGGGAATTCACCCCTCCACTTT.

Of note for this clonotype: The junction departs from the called germline gene at one end, perhaps through a read error. J is TRBJ2-2 and V is TRBV10-1, with 9 bases fitting TRBD1. There are 19 residues in the CDR3. Germline V gene sequence: CDR1 WNHNN, CDR2 SYGVQD (reference sequence). The CDR3 spells CASSELSGTGRSNTRELFF. The CDR3 DNA is TGCGCCAGCAGTGAACTATCGGGGACAGGGAGAAGTAACACCAGGGAGCTGTTTTTT.

Points on this clonotype: Its ends do not fully match the called genes, so a read error is possible. The chain has TRBV12-3 or TRBV12-4 and TRBJ2-7; a possible D gene is TRBD2 (6 bases). This CDR3 is 15 amino acids long. This chain's CDR3 is CTSSSGGTESYEQYF. CDR3 bases: TGTACCAGCAGTTCAGGCGGGACTGAGTCCTACGAGCAGTACTTC.

The chain is built from TRBV10-3 and TRBJ2-1, with TRBD2 identical over 8 bases. The CDR3 covers 13 residues. In germline, CDR1 is ENHRY, CDR2 SYGVKD. Written as DNA, the CDR3 is TGTACCACCGCCGGGACTAGTGGGAATGAGCAGTTCTTC. This translates into CTTAGTSGNEQFF.

Concerning this clonotype: The junction departs from the called germline gene at one end, perhaps through a read error. The V gene is TRBV2, the J gene TRBJ2-7; possibly TRBD1 for D (6 bases). The CDR3 covers 13 residues. Germline CDR1 is SNHLY and CDR2 is FYNNEI. The CDR3: CDSSSDRLYEQYF. The CDR3 region has the DNA TGTGACAGCAGCTCTGACAGGTTATACGAGCAGTACTTC.

Details on this clonotype: One end of the junction fails to match germline, which may point to a read error. The rearrangement links TRBV29-1 to TRBJ1-1; D unresolved. The CDR3 runs to 15 residues. Germline V gene data show CDR1 as SQVTM and CDR2 as ANQGSEA. Here the CDR3 reads CSIDGRWGMNTEAFF. The CDR3, as DNA: TGCAGCATTGATGGAAGATGGGGTATGAACACTGAAGCTTTCTTT.

A word on this clonotype: Because the CDR3 is missing its conserved closing phenylalanine or tryptophan, this is likely a read error. The CDR3 region is CASSMTPNTEAFS. CDR3 DNA: TGTGCCAGTAGTATGACACCGAACACTGAAGCTTTCTCT. J is TRBJ1-1 and V is TRBV6-5; no definite D call. CDR3 size: 13 residues. V was pared by 9 bases and J by 1 base, with 12 bases between. Germline lookup yields CDR1 MNHEY and CDR2 SVGAGI.

This clonotype has only one observation. A junction boundary mismatches the germline segment, possibly from a read error. The chain couples TRBV11-1 to TRBJ2-5; 7 bases match TRBD2. The germline CDR1 and CDR2 sequences are SGHAT and FQDESV (reference sequence). The CDR3 runs 15 residues. CDR3 protein: CASTLMGLTGETQYF. CDR3 in DNA: TGTGCCAGCACCCTCATGGGACTAACGGGAGAGACACAGTACTTC. The variable domain in full, with the rest retrieved from reference TRBV11-1 and TRBJ2-5, is EAEVAQSPRYKITEKSQAVAFWCDPISGHATLYWYRQILGQGPELLVQFQDESVVDDSQLPKDRFSAERLKGVDSTLKIQPAELGDSAMYLCASTLMGLTGETQYFGPGTRLLVL.

This sequence joins TRBV29-1 and TRBJ2-1, with TRBD2 matching over 7 bases. Germline V lookup: CDR1 SQVTM, CDR2 ANQGSEA. V lost 5 bases, J lost 3 bases, and 10 bases stayed unmatched. The CDR3 runs to 15 residues. The chain's CDR3 is CSVRLAGGLYNEQFF. The CDR3 DNA sequence: TGCAGCGTTCGACTAGCAGGAGGGCTCTACAATGAGCAGTTCTTC.

With respect to this clonotype: A much bigger clone sits one base away, suggesting this may be a read error. The chain has TRBV28 and TRBJ1-5; D gene uncertain. The germline V and J ends were trimmed by 5 bases and 6 bases, with 5 bases remaining between them. There are 11 residues in the CDR3. In germline, CDR1 is MDHEN, CDR2 SYDVKM. CDR3 residues: CASSVIQPQHF. The CDR3 DNA reads as TGTGCCAGCAGTGTCATTCAGCCCCAGCATTTT.

This clonotype has a handful of counts. Being one base from a much bigger clone, this may be a read error. This chain connects TRBV5-1 to TRBJ2-5; tentative D call: TRBD2 (5 bases). CDR1 is SGHRS and CDR2 is YFSETQ in the germline V gene. This CDR3 contains 15 residues. V lost 1 base and J lost 5, with 15 bases in between. The CDR3 bases are TGCGCCAGCAGCTTGTCGGGCGGGCGCATGGAGACCCAGTACTTC. Translation gives CASSLSGGRMETQYF.

With regard to this clonotype: Given the absence of the conserved phenylalanine or tryptophan at the CDR3 end, a read error is likely. Because the CDR3's place on the DNA is in doubt, the DNA is left out and the CDR3 is given as listed by TCRdb. This CDR3 is CSVLGPGPTEELFL. The V and J genes are TRBV29-1 and TRBJ2-2; the table assigns TRBD1, which was not confirmed against the DNA. 14 amino acids form the CDR3, both terminal residues included. Germline V lookup: CDR1 SQVTM, CDR2 ANQGSEA.

CDR3 in DNA: TGTGCCAGTAAGGAGCGGAAAAACAATGAGCAGTTCTTC. This translates into CASKERKNNEQFF. V gene TRBV6-1 combines with J gene TRBJ2-1, with D perhaps TRBD2 (5 bases). Germline-derived CDR1 and CDR2 are MNHNS and SASEGT. This CDR3 spans 13 amino acids. Between the trimmed V and J ends, which lost 9 bases and 5 bases, there was a span of 14 bases.

The chain is built from TRBV30 and TRBJ2-7; 7 nucleotides agree with TRBD1. The CDR3 has 13 amino acids. Germline trimming cut 1 base from V and 2 bases from J; bases unmatched to any gene: 2. The germline CDR1 and CDR2 sequences are GTSNPN and SVGIG (reference sequence). CDR3 sequence (DNA): TGTGCCTGGAGTGAAGACAGGGCCTACGAGCAGTACTTC. Its translation: CAWSEDRAYEQYF.